Presented here are 30 T cell receptor beta chains from one specimen sequenced in a study of identical twins. Using its own MiXCR run on the 5' RACE reads, TCRdb lists one record per CDR3 protein. The top ten clones hold approximately 0.25% of a sample with 1.5 million to 2 million distinct CDR3 sequences, about 30% of them seen once. Sequenced material: cord blood. These receptors originate from a newborn girl in good health.

The V gene is TRBV7-8, the J gene TRBJ1-6; weak D call: TRBD1 (6 bases). Germline V gene lookup returns CDR1 SGHVS and CDR2 FQNEAQ. V was trimmed by 6 bases and J by 5 bases, leaving 8 bases between them. The CDR3 covers 13 residues. The CDR3 sequence is CASRWTDNSPLHF. CDR3 DNA: TGTGCCAGCAGGTGGACAGATAATTCACCCCTCCACTTT.

This clonotype was picked up a small number of times. The V gene is TRBV9, the J gene TRBJ2-3; 11 bases fit TRBD1. J lost 4 bases, V lost 0 bases, and 10 bases had no gene match. This CDR3 is 18 amino acids long. The germline gives CDR1 SGDLS, CDR2 YYNGEE. This CDR3 is CASSVAQGQGVFADTQYF. The CDR3 bases are TGTGCCAGCAGCGTAGCTCAGGGACAGGGGGTTTTCGCAGATACGCAGTATTTT.

The rearrangement links TRBV29-1 to TRBJ1-5; D gene uncertain. Germline-derived CDR1 and CDR2 are SQVTM and ANQGSEA. The CDR3 spans 13 residues. Trimming pared 5 bases from V and 1 base from J, leaving 9 bases between. For the CDR3, the DNA is TGCAGCGTTTGGGAGGACAGCAATCAGCCCCAGCATTTT. Translation gives CSVWEDSNQPQHF. Looking up the rest from reference TRBV29-1 and TRBJ1-5 gives the full variable domain: SAVISQKPSRDICQRGTSLTIQCQVDSQVTMMFWYRQQPGQSLTLIATANQGSEATYESGFVIDKFPISRPNLTFSTLTVSNMSPEDSSIYLCSVWEDSNQPQHFGDGTRLSIL.

The chain links TRBV2 to TRBJ1-6; 9 nucleotides align to TRBD1. The junction had 6 bases not matched to a gene; V was cut back by 6 bases and J by 9 bases. Germline V CDR1 and CDR2: SNHLY, FYNNEI. There are 14 residues in the CDR3. CDR3 sequence (DNA): TGTGCCAGCAGAGACCGGGACAGGGTTTCACCCCTCCACTTT. Amino acid sequence: CASRDRDRVSPLHF.

The V gene is TRBV7-2, the J gene TRBJ2-5, with D unresolved. The CDR3 totals 13 residues. Looked up from germline, CDR1 is SGHTA and CDR2 is FQGNSA. Deletions cut 0 bases from V and 11 bases from J, with 13 bases between. The CDR3: CASSLARATVQYF. The CDR3 coding sequence is TGTGCCAGCAGCTTAGCACGGGCTACCGTGCAGTACTTC.

This rearrangement joins TRBV20-1 to TRBJ2-5; 8 bases fit TRBD2. The CDR3 is 15 amino acids. V shed 3 bases and J 2 bases; nucleotides not matched to a gene: 8. CDR1 and CDR2 (germline): DFQATT, SNEGSKA (reference sequence). CDR3 loop: CSASSGRGAQETQYF. In nucleotides, the CDR3 is TGCAGTGCTAGCTCCGGGCGGGGGGCTCAAGAGACCCAGTACTTC.

Comments on this clonotype: Mismatch with germline at one junction end may stem from a read error. The chain couples TRBV6-2 or TRBV6-3 to TRBJ2-1; tentative D call: TRBD2 (6 bases). The CDR3 has 15 residues. Germline V gene data show CDR1 as MNHEY and CDR2 as SVGEGT. The CDR3 DNA reads TGTGCCAGCAGTCACTCTAGCGCGTCCTACAATGAGCAGTTCTTC. It translates to CASSHSSASYNEQFF.

CDR3 in amino acids: CASSHSPPGLAGVRSYNEQFF. The CDR3 DNA sequence: TGTGCCAGCAGCCACTCCCCGCCGGGACTAGCGGGGGTCCGCTCCTACAATGAGCAGTTCTTC. The genes are TRBV2 and TRBJ2-1, with TRBD2 identical over 14 bases. Per germline, CDR1 SNHLY and CDR2 FYNNEI. V shed 6 bases, J shed 0 bases, and the junction held 16 bases outside the gene matches. This CDR3 region has 21 residues.

The V and J genes are TRBV6-2 or TRBV6-3 and TRBJ2-1; the D gene is possibly TRBD1 (5 bases). Trimming shortened V by 8 bases and J by 3 bases, and 14 bases separated the two germline ends. The CDR3 runs 14 residues. The germline gives CDR1 MNHEY, CDR2 SVGEGT. The CDR3 protein is CASWTRDFYNEQFF. The CDR3 DNA reads TGTGCCAGCTGGACCAGGGATTTCTACAATGAGCAGTTCTTC.

The rearrangement uses TRBV3-1 and TRBJ2-5; perhaps TRBD1 as D (5 bases). V gave up 1 base and J gave up 0 bases, with 9 bases separating them. CDR3 length: 15 residues. Germline V gives CDR1 LGHDT, CDR2 YNNKEL (reference sequence). CDR3: CASSQAQGHQETQYF. CDR3 nucleotides: TGTGCCAGCAGCCAAGCTCAGGGCCACCAAGAGACCCAGTACTTC.

This clonotype was seen many times. The rearrangement uses TRBV4-2 and TRBJ2-7; D gene ambiguous. The CDR3 consists of 14 residues. Looked up from germline, CDR1 is LGHNA and CDR2 is YNFKEQ. V lost 1 base and J lost 1, with 8 bases in between. CDR3 DNA sequence: TGTGCCAGCAGCCAAGCGACTCAGTCCTACGAGCAGTACTTC. This translates into CASSQATQSYEQYF.

In the case of this clonotype: No conserved phenylalanine or tryptophan ends this CDR3, so it is likely a read error. The chain uses TRBV12-3 or TRBV12-4 and TRBJ2-3, with a tentative D call TRBD2 (5 bases). V lost 8 bases and J lost 4, with 10 bases in between. The CDR3 has 12 residues. The CDR3: CASGVLADTQYS. CDR3 nucleotides: TGTGCCAGCGGAGTACTAGCAGATACGCAGTATTCT.

In this sample, this clonotype turned up a few times. The genes are TRBV6-5 and TRBJ2-3; D perhaps matches TRBD2 (6 bases). V lost 0 bases to trimming and J lost 1 base, with 11 bases between them. The germline V gene has CDR1 MNHEY and CDR2 SVGAGI. There are 16 residues in the CDR3. This chain's CDR3 is CASSYSPTGGTDTQYF. DNA for the CDR3: TGTGCCAGCAGTTACTCTCCTACGGGGGGCACAGATACGCAGTATTTT.

This clonotype was found a few times. The chain links TRBV6-2 or TRBV6-3 to TRBJ1-5; a possible D gene is TRBD1 (5 bases). CDR1 and CDR2 (germline): MNHEY, SVGEGT. V shed 2 bases and J shed 4 bases, with 15 bases lying between them. The CDR3 extends over 16 amino acids. The CDR3 protein is CASSYGWAGPNQPQHF. The CDR3 DNA sequence: TGTGCCAGCAGTTACGGCTGGGCAGGGCCGAATCAGCCCCAGCATTTT.

The chain carries TRBV7-2 and TRBJ1-1; a possible D gene is TRBD1 (5 bases). The germline V and J ends were trimmed by 1 base and 5 bases, with 17 bases remaining between them. The CDR3 runs to 16 residues. Germline V gene lookup returns CDR1 SGHTA and CDR2 FQGNSA. CDR3 amino acids: CASSLVLRVLGTEAFF. DNA of the CDR3: TGTGCCAGCAGCTTAGTTCTCAGGGTCCTGGGGACTGAAGCTTTCTTT. The variable domain in full, completed from reference TRBV7-2 and TRBJ1-1, reads GAGVSQSPSNKVTEKGKDVELRCDPISGHTALYWYRQSLGQGLEFLIYFQGNSAPDKSGLPSDRFSAERTGGSVSTLTIQRTQQEDSAVYLCASSLVLRVLGTEAFFGQGTRLTVV.

This chain joins TRBV27 and TRBJ1-1; 9 nucleotides align to TRBD1. Trimming at V came to 2 bases and at J to 4 bases, leaving 8 bases not matched to a gene. The CDR3 is 16 residues long. The germline V gene has CDR1 MNHEY and CDR2 SMNVEV (reference sequence). The CDR3 region has the DNA TGTGCCAGCAGTTTACGGGACAGGGTGGGGGGCACTGAAGCTTTCTTT. Residues: CASSLRDRVGGTEAFF.

This clonotype was picked up a small number of times. This chain links TRBV10-3 with TRBJ1-2; D is possibly TRBD1 (6 bases). V was pared by 2 bases and J by 0 bases, with 7 bases between. The CDR3 extends over 14 amino acids. Per the germline V gene, CDR1 is ENHRY and CDR2 is SYGVKD. The CDR3 reads CAISERDTNYGYTF. For the CDR3, the DNA is TGTGCCATCAGTGAGAGGGACACTAACTATGGCTACACCTTC.

The V gene is TRBV20-1, the J gene TRBJ2-2; 9 nucleotides agree with TRBD2. CDR3 length equals 16 residues. The trim removed 2 bases at V and 0 bases at J, leaving 4 bases unmatched. Germline V gene lookup returns CDR1 DFQATT and CDR2 SNEGSKA (reference sequence). CDR3 in DNA: TGCAGTGCTAGATTTCTAGCGGGGACGAACACCGGGGAGCTGTTTTTT. Translation gives CSARFLAGTNTGELFF.

This clonotype was seen a handful of times. V and J are TRBV9 and TRBJ2-7; no clear D. V was shortened by 0 bases and J by 4 bases, with 11 bases between the two germline ends. Germline V CDR1 and CDR2: SGDLS, YYNGEE. The CDR3 spans 14 residues. CDR3 region: CASSVDLKGYEQYF. The CDR3 coding sequence is TGTGCCAGCAGCGTAGATCTAAAAGGTTACGAGCAGTACTTC. Together with reference TRBV9 and TRBJ2-7, the CDR3 gives the full variable domain: DSGVTQTPKHLITATGQRVTLRCSPRSGDLSVYWYQQSLDQGLQFLIQYYNGEERAKGNILERFSAQQFPDLHSELNLSSLELGDSALYFCASSVDLKGYEQYFGPGTRLTVT.

The chain joins TRBV2 to TRBJ2-2, with D maybe TRBD1 (5 bases). The germline V and J ends were trimmed by 5 bases and 8 bases, with 6 bases remaining between them. The CDR3 consists of 11 residues. Germline CDR1 and CDR2: SNHLY and FYNNEI. As DNA, the CDR3 is TGTGCCAGCAGTCCAGGGGGGGAGCTGTTTTTT. Its translation is CASSPGGELFF.

This sequence joins TRBV9 and TRBJ2-5, with 11 bases that match TRBD2. The V segment lost 0 bases and the J segment 11 bases; nucleotides outside the gene matches: 9. CDR1 is SGDLS and CDR2 is YYNGEE in the germline V gene. This CDR3 comprises 15 residues. Here the CDR3 reads CASSVVSGGVGEQYF. CDR3 in DNA: TGTGCCAGCAGCGTAGTTAGCGGGGGGGTCGGTGAGCAGTACTTC.

This clonotype was observed a few times. V and J are TRBV28 and TRBJ2-3, with D possibly TRBD1 on 5 matching bases. Per the germline V gene, CDR1 is MDHEN and CDR2 is SYDVKM. The V and J ends lost 6 bases and 3 bases respectively, with 16 bases between them. The CDR3 is 15 residues long. The CDR3 spells CASSSTEGLTDTQYF. The CDR3 DNA follows: TGTGCCAGCAGCTCGACAGAAGGTTTGACAGATACGCAGTATTTT.

The rearrangement links TRBV11-2 to TRBJ2-5; TRBD1 matches 7 bases. Germline CDR1 and CDR2: SGHAT and FQNNGV. CDR3 size: 13 residues. The J segment lost 7 bases and the V segment lost 5 bases, leaving 7 bases of the junction unmatched. CDR3 sequence reads: CASSPIRDRTQYF. The CDR3 bases are TGTGCCAGCAGCCCAATCCGGGACAGGACCCAGTACTTC.

This clonotype was recorded many times. The chain joins TRBV7-2 to TRBJ2-7, with 9 bases aligning to TRBD2. Germline-derived CDR1 and CDR2 are SGHTA and FQGNSA. This CDR3 comprises 15 residues. V shed 8 bases and J 3 bases; nucleotides not matched to a gene: 11. The CDR3: CASGLRLAVLYEQYF. In DNA form, the CDR3 reads TGTGCCAGCGGCCTGAGACTAGCGGTACTCTACGAGCAGTACTTC.

The CDR3 nucleotides read TGTGCCAGCCCAAACCTCGGGACAGAGACCTACAATGAGCAGTACTTC. Protein sequence: CASPNLGTETYNEQYF. This chain joins TRBV2 and TRBJ2-5; 7 bases match TRBD1. In germline, CDR1 is SNHLY, CDR2 FYNNEI. Trimming at V came to 8 bases and at J to 11 bases, leaving 23 bases not matched to a gene. The CDR3 spans 16 residues.

Comment on this clonotype: Germline and junction disagree at one end, which may indicate a read error. J is TRBJ2-1 and V is TRBV5-4; D unresolved. The length of the CDR3 is 16 residues. CDR1 is SGHNT and CDR2 is YYREEE in the germline V gene (reference sequence). The CDR3 protein is CASSFPGSPPHNVQFF. The CDR3 region has the DNA TGTGCCAGCAGCTTCCCCGGATCCCCACCTCACAATGTGCAGTTCTTC. The whole variable domain, remainder taken from reference TRBV5-4 and TRBJ2-1, is ETGVTQSPTHLIKTRGQQVTLRCSSQSGHNTVSWYQQALGQGPQFIFQYYREEENGRGNFPPRFSGLQFPNYSSELNVNALELDDSALYLCASSFPGSPPHNVQFFGPGTRLTVL.

As regards this clonotype: A much larger clone lies a single base off, so this may be a read error. The rearrangement uses TRBV29-1 and TRBJ2-1; 7 bases line up with TRBD2. Looked up from germline, CDR1 is SQVTM and CDR2 is ANQGSEA. The CDR3 is 13 residues long. The DNA of the CDR3 is TGCAGCGTTGAGAGACGACTAGCCCTTGAGCGGTTCTTC. Its protein product is CSVERRLALERFF.

The CDR3 DNA follows: TGCGCCAGCAGCCAAGGGACAGGGAACGAGCAGTACTTC. It is translated as CASSQGTGNEQYF. The J gene is TRBJ2-7, the V gene TRBV4-1; TRBD1 matches at 8 bases. V was clipped by 1 base and J by 5 bases; unmatched bases: 1. Germline V CDR1 and CDR2: MGHRA, YSYEKL. The CDR3 is 13 amino acids.

This chain links TRBV7-8 with TRBJ1-2; 7 bases map to TRBD1. V dropped 0 bases and J dropped 7; count of bases not matched to a gene: 8. The CDR3 length is 15 residues. The V gene's germline CDR1 is SGHVS and CDR2 FQNEAQ. The chain's CDR3 is CASSLAPDRARGYTF. CDR3 bases: TGTGCCAGCAGCTTAGCCCCCGACAGGGCCCGTGGCTACACCTTC. The full variable domain, with the rest looked up from reference TRBV7-8 and TRBJ1-2, is GAGVSQSPRYKVAKRGQDVALRCDPISGHVSLFWYQQALGQGPEFLTYFQNEAQLDKSGLPSDRFFAERPEGSVSTLKIQRTQQEDSAVYLCASSLAPDRARGYTFGSGTRLTVV.

The chain couples TRBV10-1 to TRBJ2-1; 8 nucleotides line up with TRBD2. Germline lookup yields CDR1 WNHNN and CDR2 SYGVQD (reference sequence). CDR3 length: 16 residues. V dropped 0 bases and J dropped 4; count of bases not matched to a gene: 5. In nucleotides, the CDR3 is TGCGCCAGCAGTGAGTCGGGGCGGGGGGCGTACAATGAGCAGTTCTTC. Translating it yields CASSESGRGAYNEQFF.